The rows below give T cell receptor beta chains drawn from one sample of a study of response to subunit inactivated influenza vaccine. TCRdb ran MiXCR on the RT-PCR reads and lists one entry per CDR3 protein. The table lists about 570,000 distinct CDR3 sequences, around 11% of them singletons, with about 10% in the top ten. This sample was shared with a second study, whose subject was T cells expressing NK-cell markers.

Sequencing was performed on PBMCs from blood, taken on the day of vaccination. The receptor set was obtained from a man in his fifties or sixties who received an inactivated influenza vaccine. Both conserved end residues are part of each CDR3. Each record gives: D gene, V gene, clone size, J gene, CDR3 protein, CDR3 DNA. A D gene is named only where the DNA matches it firmly. Expanded clones get a size class; other rows say once, few or many, or leave the size out.

TRBD1	TRBV11-2	-	TRBJ2-7	CASRPIDRGRSYEQYF	TGTGCCAGCAGACCAATTGACAGGGGGCGATCCTACGAGCAGTACTTC
TRBD1	TRBV15	many	TRBJ2-1	CATSRDRGPYNEQFF	TGTGCCACCAGCAGGGACAGGGGACCCTACAATGAGCAGTTCTTC
TRBD2	TRBV28	few	TRBJ2-5	CASSLGLAGPQETQYF	TGTGCCAGCAGCCTAGGACTAGCGGGACCCCAAGAGACCCAGTACTTC
TRBD2	TRBV7-9	few	TRBJ2-1	CASSLPGLGYNEQFF	TGTGCCAGCAGCTTGCCGGGACTAGGCTACAATGAGCAGTTCTTC
-	TRBV29-1	-	TRBJ2-5	CSAGPSGTQYF	TGCAGCGCAGGGCCCTCCGGGACCCAGTACTTC
-	TRBV5-1	few	TRBJ2-1	CASSLQGNQYNEQFF	TGCGCCAGCAGCCTACAGGGTAATCAATACAATGAGCAGTTCTTC
-	TRBV5-1	-	TRBJ1-1	CASSSTPNTEAFF	TGCGCCAGCAGCTCGACCCCGAACACTGAAGCTTTCTTT
-	TRBV6-2/TRBV6-3	-	TRBJ2-5	CASSLTGTVQETQYF	TGTGCCAGCAGTTTGACCGGGACGGTCCAAGAGACCCAGTACTTC
TRBD2	TRBV11-2	few	TRBJ2-3	CASSKTSGRVGTQYF	TGTGCCAGCAGTAAGACTAGCGGGAGGGTCGGTACGCAGTATTTT
TRBD2	TRBV12-3/TRBV12-4	-	TRBJ2-3	CASSLGLAVTSTDTQYF	TGTGCCAGCAGCCTGGGACTAGCGGTTACTAGCACAGATACGCAGTATTTT
-	TRBV3-1	-	TRBJ2-5	CASSHSLRVGQTQYF	TGTGCCAGCAGCCATTCTTTGAGGGTCGGGCAGACCCAGTACTTC
-	TRBV7-3	-	TRBJ2-2	CASSYSTNTGELFF	TGTGCCAGCAGCTACTCGACGAACACCGGGGAGCTGTTTTTT
TRBD2	TRBV6-2/TRBV6-3	many	TRBJ2-1	CASSYSPAGGYNEQFF	TGTGCCAGCAGTTACTCGCCGGCGGGGGGTTACAATGAGCAGTTCTTC
TRBD1	TRBV5-1	-	TRBJ1-6	CASSTRTGNSPLHF	TGCGCCAGCAGCACCAGGACAGGGAATTCACCCCTCCACTTT
TRBD1	TRBV6-1	-	TRBJ2-7	CASSVLGQGAAEQYF	TGTGCCAGCAGTGTTCTGGGACAGGGGGCTGCCGAGCAGTACTTC
TRBD1	TRBV10-3	-	TRBJ2-5	CAISARQGAFETQYF	TGTGCCATCAGTGCCCGACAGGGGGCCTTTGAGACCCAGTACTTC
TRBD1	TRBV7-9	-	TRBJ2-2	CASSSTGTGIAGELFF	TGTGCCAGCAGCTCAACCGGGACAGGGATTGCCGGGGAGCTGTTTTTT
-	TRBV2	few	TRBJ2-7	CASSEGGPHSYEQYF	TGTGCCAGCAGTGAGGGCGGGCCCCATTCCTACGAGCAGTACTTC
TRBD2	TRBV20-1	-	TRBJ2-7	CSARRAGGAYEQYF	TGCAGTGCGAGAAGGGCGGGAGGCGCCTACGAGCAGTACTTC
-	TRBV30	few	TRBJ2-7	CAWSVRRVGWQEQYF	TGTGCCTGGAGTGTACGACGCGTTGGGTGGCAGGAGCAGTACTTC
-	TRBV20-1	-	TRBJ2-1	CSARALGHNEQFF	TGCAGTGCTAGGGCCTTGGGACACAATGAGCAGTTCTTC
-	TRBV20-1	-	TRBJ1-5	CSAGTNSNQPQHF	TGCAGTGCTGGGACAAATAGCAATCAGCCCCAGCATTTT
-	TRBV12-3/TRBV12-4	-	TRBJ2-5	CASSLSRRAQDTQYF	TGTGCCAGCAGTTTGTCCAGGCGTGCACAAGATACCCAGTACTTC
-	TRBV5-1	-	TRBJ2-3	CASSLVARSQADTQYF	TGCGCCAGCAGCTTGGTAGCTAGGTCCCAAGCAGATACGCAGTATTTT
-	TRBV6-1	-	TRBJ1-5	CASSEALRGQPQHF	TGTGCCAGCAGTGAAGCGCTTCGAGGTCAGCCCCAGCATTTT
-	TRBV7-8	-	TRBJ2-2	CASSPILARNTGELFF	TGTGCCAGCAGCCCCATACTTGCAAGGAACACCGGGGAGCTGTTTTTT
-	TRBV20-1	-	TRBJ2-7	CTARDVRDSYEQYF	TGCACTGCTAGAGATGTCCGTGACTCCTACGAGCAGTACTTC
-	TRBV7-3	-	TRBJ2-7	CASSRVLIHEQYF	TGTGCCAGCAGCAGGGTACTGATCCACGAGCAGTACTTC
TRBD2	TRBV28	few	TRBJ2-1	CASDPGGGERYNEQFF	TGTGCCAGCGACCCCGGCGGGGGGGAGCGATACAATGAGCAGTTCTTC
-	TRBV20-1	-	TRBJ2-3	CSARGPGTDTQYF	TGCAGTGCTAGAGGGCCAGGCACAGATACGCAGTATTTT
-	TRBV24-1	-	TRBJ2-5	CATGPQGLETQYF	TGTGCCACCGGCCCCCAGGGGCTAGAGACCCAGTACTTC
TRBD1	TRBV2	-	TRBJ2-7	CASFAPTGGNYEQYF	TGTGCCAGCTTTGCCCCGACAGGGGGCAACTACGAGCAGTACTTC
TRBD1	TRBV5-6	-	TRBJ2-4	CASSLGQGQNIQYF	TGTGCCAGCAGCCTGGGACAGGGCCAAAACATTCAGTACTTC
-	TRBV12-3/TRBV12-4	few	TRBJ2-3	CASSPGAHTDTQYF	TGTGCCAGCAGCCCAGGGGCTCACACAGATACGCAGTATTTT
-	TRBV15	-	TRBJ1-5	CATRKPGDTNQPQHF	TGTGCCACCAGGAAGCCAGGGGACACCAATCAGCCCCAGCATTTT
TRBD1	TRBV15	-	TRBJ2-3	CATSRRRGQGGTDTQYF	TGTGCCACCAGCAGACGCCGGGGACAGGGAGGCACAGATACGCAGTATTTT
TRBD2	TRBV7-8	-	TRBJ2-1	CASSRRTSGENNEQFF	TGTGCCAGCAGCCGGAGGACTAGCGGCGAGAACAATGAGCAGTTCTTC
TRBD2	TRBV9	few	TRBJ2-3	CASSVDLTSGRTDTQYF	TGTGCCAGCAGCGTAGACCTTACTAGCGGGAGAACAGATACGCAGTATTTT
-	TRBV4-2	few	TRBJ2-7	CASSQDRDGQGYEQYF	TGTGCCAGCAGCCAAGATCGTGACGGCCAGGGCTACGAGCAGTACTTC
-	TRBV9	-	TRBJ2-5	CASSVGVHGTVHGETQYF	TGTGCCAGCAGCGTAGGGGTCCATGGTACCGTGCATGGCGAGACCCAGTACTTC
TRBD2	TRBV20-1	-	TRBJ2-4	CSAAAGENIQYF	TGCAGTGCTGCAGCGGGGGAAAACATTCAGTACTTC
-	TRBV12-3/TRBV12-4	-	TRBJ2-2	CASSTLGTHTGELFF	TGTGCCAGCAGCACCCTCGGGACCCACACCGGGGAGCTGTTTTTT
-	TRBV28	-	TRBJ2-6	CASSLIVTGANVLTF	TGTGCCAGCAGTTTAATAGTCACTGGGGCCAACGTCCTGACTTTC
TRBD2	TRBV6-2/TRBV6-3	few	TRBJ2-7	CASSYRGGRNYEQYF	TGTGCCAGCAGTTACCGCGGGGGGCGCAATTACGAGCAGTACTTC
-	TRBV24-1	-	TRBJ2-1	CATSSEGSNEQFF	TGTGCCACCAGTTCTGAAGGTAGCAATGAGCAGTTCTTC
-	TRBV20-1	-	TRBJ2-3	CSASAGGTDTQYF	TGCAGTGCTTCGGCAGGAGGCACAGATACGCAGTATTTT
-	TRBV28	many	TRBJ2-2	CASRRVTNTGELFF	TGTGCCAGCCGCAGGGTAACGAACACCGGGGAGCTGTTTTTT
-	TRBV20-1	many	TRBJ2-1	CSSDSGTGLYNEQFF	TGCAGTTCAGATAGTGGGACGGGGCTATACAATGAGCAGTTCTTC
-	TRBV11-2	few	TRBJ2-1	CASSLDSDYPLISYNEQFF	TGTGCCAGCAGCTTAGATTCGGACTACCCACTAATATCCTACAATGAGCAGTTCTTC
TRBD2	TRBV6-4	-	TRBJ2-1	CASSRSSGSNNEQFF	TGTGCCAGCAGTCGGAGTAGCGGGAGTAACAATGAGCAGTTCTTC
TRBD2	TRBV20-1	-	TRBJ2-5	CSARGWRAGGKETQYF	TGCAGTGCTAGAGGCTGGCGAGCGGGGGGGAAAGAGACCCAGTACTTC
-	TRBV4-2	many	TRBJ2-1	CASSQEDTTQAVAYNEQFF	TGTGCCAGCAGCCAAGAGGACACCACTCAGGCGGTAGCCTACAATGAGCAGTTCTTC
TRBD1	TRBV4-2	-	TRBJ2-7	CASSRGTGMTYEQYF	TGTGCCAGCAGCCGCGGGACAGGGATGACCTACGAGCAGTACTTC